These 9 T cell receptor beta chains came from one sample sequenced in a study of radiotherapy plus CTLA-4 blockade in lung cancer (dated by TCRdb to 2016 to 2019). The library was prepared using the immunoSEQ multiplex PCR assay. TCRdb took this table from immuneACCESS and kept in-frame rearrangements with V and J called. Such tables lack part of the clones; where checked against another copy, unresolved V genes explain under half of the gap, and the rest is unexplained. For this sample there are over 60,000 clones; 80% to 90% appear just once. 35% to 50% of the sample comes from the top ten. The sequencing here drew on peripheral blood, taken from a patient treated with radiotherapy plus ipilimumab. The receptors come from a human donor with non-small cell lung cancer that progressed on radiotherapy plus ipilimumab.

The rearrangement joins TRBV11-2 to TRBJ1-1, with unresolved D. Per germline, CDR1 SGHAT and CDR2 FQNNGV. Deletions cut 1 base from V and 7 bases from J, with 10 bases between. CDR3 length equals 13 residues. In DNA, the CDR3 is TGTGCCAGCAGCTTAGTTAGAGGCAATGAAGCTTTCTTT. Translating it yields CASSLVRGNEAFF. Drawing the rest from reference TRBV11-2 and TRBJ1-1, the complete variable domain is EAGVAQSPRYKIIEKRQSVAFWCNPISGHATLYWYQQILGQGPKLLIQFQNNGVVDDSQLPKDRFSAERLKGVDSTLKIQPAKLEDSAVYLCASSLVRGNEAFFGQGTRLTVV.

This chain joins TRBV11-2 and TRBJ2-7, with no clear D. This CDR3 comprises 11 residues. Deletions cut 4 bases from V and 9 bases from J, with 10 bases between. Germline CDR1 SGHAT, CDR2 FQNNGV. The CDR3 bases are TGTGCCAGCAGCTCTGGGCTCGGGCAGTACGTC. Its translation: CASSSGLGQYV.

The sample holds a few counts of this clone. The rearrangement uses TRBV11-2 and TRBJ2-1, with D unresolved. Germline V gene data show CDR1 as SGHAT and CDR2 as FQNNGV. Trimming left V 2 bases short and J 2 bases short, with 13 bases between. The CDR3 extends over 16 amino acids. The CDR3 coding sequence is TGTGCCAGCAGCTTAATGACGGAAGGCCCCTACAATGAGCAGTTCTTC. Amino acid sequence: CASSLMTEGPYNEQFF.

The J gene is TRBJ2-2, the V gene TRBV11-2; D is unresolved. V lost 5 bases and J 0 bases, leaving 7 bases between the germline ends. The V gene's germline CDR1 is SGHAT and CDR2 FQNNGV. This CDR3 spans 14 amino acids. The DNA for the CDR3 is TGTGCCAGCAGCCCCTCTACGAACACCGGGGAGCTGTTTTTT. As protein: CASSPSTNTGELFF. The entire variable domain, with the rest obtained from reference TRBV11-2 and TRBJ2-2, is as follows: EAGVAQSPRYKIIEKRQSVAFWCNPISGHATLYWYQQILGQGPKLLIQFQNNGVVDDSQLPKDRFSAERLKGVDSTLKIQPAKLEDSAVYLCASSPSTNTGELFFGEGSRLTVL.

This sequence joins TRBV5-1 and TRBJ2-6, with D tentatively TRBD1 (6 bases). V lost 0 bases to trimming and J lost 0 bases, with 13 bases between them. CDR1 is SGHRS, CDR2 YFSETQ, per germline. The CDR3 consists of 18 residues. The CDR3 coding sequence is TGCGCCAGCAGCTTGGAAGGTAGCAGGGGCTCTGGGGCCAACGTCCTGACTTTC. This sequence encodes CASSLEGSRGSGANVLTF.

The V and J genes are TRBV7-2 and TRBJ2-7, with D perhaps TRBD1 (6 bases). Germline-derived CDR1 and CDR2 are SGHTA and FQGNSA. V gave up 5 bases and J gave up 3 bases, with 8 bases separating them. This CDR3 has 12 amino acids. This CDR3 is CASSHRDYEQYF. The CDR3 nucleotides read TGTGCCAGCAGCCACAGGGACTACGAGCAGTACTTC.

This clone was seen once. The V call is TRBV13, the J call TRBJ1-1; D not resolved. The CDR3 runs to 11 residues. Trimming left V 5 bases short and J 5 bases short, with 6 bases between. The germline V gene encodes CDR1 PRHDT and CDR2 FYEKMQ (reference sequence). For the CDR3, the DNA is TGTGCCAGCAGCCCTGGGACTGAAGCTTTCTTT. Translation gives CASSPGTEAFF.

This chain uses TRBV13 with TRBJ2-1; D might be TRBD1 or TRBD2, each matching 6 bases. Trimming left V 5 bases short and J 4 bases short, with 18 bases between. The CDR3 is made up of 16 amino acids. CDR1 and CDR2 from the germline V gene are PRHDT and FYEKMQ (reference sequence). CDR3 nucleotide sequence: TGTGCCAGCAGCGCCCGACAGGTAGCGGTGTACAATGAGCAGTTCTTC. It codes for CASSARQVAVYNEQFF. Full variable domain (outside the CDR3, taken from reference TRBV13 and TRBJ2-1): AAGVIQSPRHLIKEKRETATLKCYPIPRHDTVYWYQQGPGQDPQFLISFYEKMQSDKGSIPDRFSAQQFSDYHSELNMSSLELGDSALYFCASSARQVAVYNEQFFGPGTRLTVL.

The chain is built from TRBV11-2 and TRBJ2-7, with 9 bases that match TRBD2. The CDR3 spans 15 residues. V dropped 5 bases and J dropped 1; count of bases not matched to a gene: 6. Germline assignment: CDR1 SGHAT and CDR2 FQNNGV. The CDR3 sequence: CASSPLAGVSYEQYF. The CDR3 region has the DNA TGTGCCAGCAGCCCCTTAGCGGGAGTATCCTACGAGCAGTACTTC.